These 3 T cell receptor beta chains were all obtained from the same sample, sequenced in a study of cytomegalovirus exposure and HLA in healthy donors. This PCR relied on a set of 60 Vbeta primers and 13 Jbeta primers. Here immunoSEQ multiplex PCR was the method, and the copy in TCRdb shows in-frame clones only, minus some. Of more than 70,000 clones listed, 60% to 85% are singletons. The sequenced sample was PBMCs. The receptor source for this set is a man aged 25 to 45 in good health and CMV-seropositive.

CDR3 sequence (DNA): TGTGCCAGCAGCTTAGATTCCGGACAGGGATTGCATGGCTACACCTTC. Amino acid sequence: CASSLDSGQGLHGYTF. The chain employs TRBV11-2 and TRBJ1-2; 8 positions match TRBD1. V lost 0 bases to trimming and J lost 6 bases; unmatched junction nucleotides: 9. CDR1 SGHAT and CDR2 FQNNGV come from the germline V gene. The CDR3 consists of 16 residues.

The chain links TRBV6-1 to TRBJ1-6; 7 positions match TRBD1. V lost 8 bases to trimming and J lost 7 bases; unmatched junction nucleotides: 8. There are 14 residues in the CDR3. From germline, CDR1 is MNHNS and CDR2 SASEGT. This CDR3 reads CASWKGARNSPLHF. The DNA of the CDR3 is TGTGCCAGCTGGAAGGGGGCGCGGAATTCACCCCTCCACTTT.

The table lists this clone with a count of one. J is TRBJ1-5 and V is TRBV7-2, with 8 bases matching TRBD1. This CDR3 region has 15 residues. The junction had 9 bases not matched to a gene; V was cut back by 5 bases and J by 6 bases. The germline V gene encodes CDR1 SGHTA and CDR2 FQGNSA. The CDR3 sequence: CASSRDRGIFQPQHF. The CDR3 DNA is TGTGCCAGCAGCCGAGACAGGGGCATCTTTCAGCCCCAGCATTTT.